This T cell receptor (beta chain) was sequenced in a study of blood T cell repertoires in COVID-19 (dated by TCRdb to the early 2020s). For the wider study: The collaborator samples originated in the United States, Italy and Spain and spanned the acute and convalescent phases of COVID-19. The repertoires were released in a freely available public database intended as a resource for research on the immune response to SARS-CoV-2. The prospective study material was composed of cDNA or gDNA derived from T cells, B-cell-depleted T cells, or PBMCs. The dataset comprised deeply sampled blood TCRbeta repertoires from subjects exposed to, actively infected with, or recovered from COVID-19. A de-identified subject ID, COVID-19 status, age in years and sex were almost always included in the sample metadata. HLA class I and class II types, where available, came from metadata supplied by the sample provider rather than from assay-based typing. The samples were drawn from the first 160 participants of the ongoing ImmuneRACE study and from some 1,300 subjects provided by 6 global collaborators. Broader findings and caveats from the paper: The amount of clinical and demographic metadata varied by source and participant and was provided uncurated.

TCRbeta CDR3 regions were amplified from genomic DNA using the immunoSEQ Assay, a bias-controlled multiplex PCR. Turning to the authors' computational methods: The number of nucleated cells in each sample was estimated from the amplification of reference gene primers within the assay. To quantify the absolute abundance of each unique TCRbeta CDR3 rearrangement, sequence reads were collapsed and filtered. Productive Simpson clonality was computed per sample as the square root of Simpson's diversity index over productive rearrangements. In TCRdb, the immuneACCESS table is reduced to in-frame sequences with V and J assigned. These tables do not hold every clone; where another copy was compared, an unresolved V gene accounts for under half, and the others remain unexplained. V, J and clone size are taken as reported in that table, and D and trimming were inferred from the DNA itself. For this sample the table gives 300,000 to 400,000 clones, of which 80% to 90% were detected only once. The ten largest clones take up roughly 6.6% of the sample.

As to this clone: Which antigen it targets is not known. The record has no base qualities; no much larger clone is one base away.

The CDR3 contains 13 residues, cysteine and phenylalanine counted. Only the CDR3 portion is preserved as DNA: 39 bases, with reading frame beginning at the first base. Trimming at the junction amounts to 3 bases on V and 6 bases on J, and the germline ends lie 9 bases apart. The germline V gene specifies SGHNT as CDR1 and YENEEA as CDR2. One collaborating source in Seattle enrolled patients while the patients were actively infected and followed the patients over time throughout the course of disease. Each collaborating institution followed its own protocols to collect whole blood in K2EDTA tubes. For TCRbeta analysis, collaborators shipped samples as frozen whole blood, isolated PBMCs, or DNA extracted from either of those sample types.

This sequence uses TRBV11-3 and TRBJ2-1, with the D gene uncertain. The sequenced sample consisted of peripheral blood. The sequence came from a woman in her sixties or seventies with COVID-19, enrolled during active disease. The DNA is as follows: TGTGCCAGCAGCTTCTTAGCCGGCAATGAGCAGTTCTTC. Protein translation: CASSFLAGNEQFF.